This T cell receptor beta chain is from a study of response to subunit inactivated influenza vaccine. Study-wide results and caveats: That few new T cells are recruited by each seasonal influenza vaccination was the authors' suggestion.

TCRdb passed the RT-PCR reads through MiXCR, listing each CDR3 protein once. Here the sample spans roughly 790,000 distinct CDR3 sequences, approximately 21% being singletons. This clonotype was seen only a few times. The target antigen is unknown. Sequences were derived from PBMCs from blood, sampled less than 6 days after vaccination. This receptor was identified in a man aged 45-60 years who received an inactivated influenza vaccine.

For the CDR3, the DNA is TGTGCCAGCAGTTATCGACTAGCGGGACTGGAGACCCAGTACTTC. Translating gives CASSYRLAGLETQYF. The chain couples TRBV6-5 to TRBJ2-5, with TRBD2 matching 11 bases. CDR3 length equals 15 residues. J lost 5 bases, V lost 3 bases, and 5 bases had no gene match. CDR1 MNHEY and CDR2 SVGAGI come from the germline V gene.